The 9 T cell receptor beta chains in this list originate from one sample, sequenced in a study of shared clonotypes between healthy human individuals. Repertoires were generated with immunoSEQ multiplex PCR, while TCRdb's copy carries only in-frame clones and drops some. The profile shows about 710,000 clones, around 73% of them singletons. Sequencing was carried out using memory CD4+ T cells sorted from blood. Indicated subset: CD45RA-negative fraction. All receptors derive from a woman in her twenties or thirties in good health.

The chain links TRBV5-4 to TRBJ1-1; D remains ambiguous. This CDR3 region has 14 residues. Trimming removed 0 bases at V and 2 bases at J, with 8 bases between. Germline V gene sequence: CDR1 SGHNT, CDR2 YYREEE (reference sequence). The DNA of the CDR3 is TGTGCCAGCAGCTTGGTTCCAGGAAACACTGAAGCTTTCTTT. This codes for CASSLVPGNTEAFF.

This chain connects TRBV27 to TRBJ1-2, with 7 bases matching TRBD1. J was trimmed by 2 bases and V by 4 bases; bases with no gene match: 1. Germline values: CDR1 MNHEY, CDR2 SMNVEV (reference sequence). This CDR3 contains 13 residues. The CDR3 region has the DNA TGTGCCAGCAGTTCGGACAGGAACTATGGCTACACCTTC. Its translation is CASSSDRNYGYTF.

The CDR3 reads CASSPRTSFLYHGYTF. The CDR3 DNA follows: TGTGCCAGTAGTCCCCGGACAAGTTTCCTCTATCATGGCTACACCTTC. This rearrangement joins TRBV19 to TRBJ1-2; perhaps TRBD1 as D (5 bases). Germline V CDR1 and CDR2: LNHDA, SQIVND (reference sequence). The CDR3 totals 16 residues. V was pared by 5 bases and J by 6 bases, with 22 bases between.

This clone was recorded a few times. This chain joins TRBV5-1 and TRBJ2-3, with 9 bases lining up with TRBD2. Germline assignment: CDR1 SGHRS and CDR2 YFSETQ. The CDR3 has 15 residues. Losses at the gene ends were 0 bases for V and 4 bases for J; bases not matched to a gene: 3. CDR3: CASSLDSGRSDTQYF. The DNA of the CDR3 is TGCGCCAGCAGCTTGGACAGCGGGAGGTCAGATACGCAGTATTTT.

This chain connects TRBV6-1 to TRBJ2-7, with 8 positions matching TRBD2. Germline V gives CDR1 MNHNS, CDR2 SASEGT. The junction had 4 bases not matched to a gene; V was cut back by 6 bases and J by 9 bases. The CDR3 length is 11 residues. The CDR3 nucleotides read TGTGCCAGCAGCCCGGGAGGGACGCAGTACTTC. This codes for CASSPGGTQYF.

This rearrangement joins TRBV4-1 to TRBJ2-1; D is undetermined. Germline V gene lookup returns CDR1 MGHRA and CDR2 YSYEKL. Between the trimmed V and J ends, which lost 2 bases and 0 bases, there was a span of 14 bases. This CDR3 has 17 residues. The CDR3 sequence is CASSQRANSGSYNEQFF. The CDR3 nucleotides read TGCGCCAGCAGCCAAAGGGCCAACTCCGGCTCCTACAATGAGCAGTTCTTC.

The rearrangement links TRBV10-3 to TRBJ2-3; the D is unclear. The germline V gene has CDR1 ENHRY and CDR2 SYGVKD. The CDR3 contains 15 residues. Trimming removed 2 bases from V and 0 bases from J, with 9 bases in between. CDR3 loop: CAISEPGFSTDTQYF. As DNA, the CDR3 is TGTGCCATCAGTGAGCCCGGTTTCAGCACAGATACGCAGTATTTT.

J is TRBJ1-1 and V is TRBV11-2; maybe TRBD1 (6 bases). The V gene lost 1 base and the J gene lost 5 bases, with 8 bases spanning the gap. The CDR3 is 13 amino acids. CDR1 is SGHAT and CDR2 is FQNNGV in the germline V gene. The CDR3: CASSLGRGTEAFF. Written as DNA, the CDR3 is TGTGCCAGCAGCTTAGGTAGGGGGACTGAAGCTTTCTTT.

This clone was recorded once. The CDR3 DNA is TGTGCCAGCTCACCGGTCGGGGCTCCTGAAAAACTGTTTTTT. Translation: CASSPVGAPEKLFF. This chain connects TRBV18 to TRBJ1-4; TRBD1 might be the D (5 bases). Trimming pared 3 bases from V and 7 bases from J, leaving 12 bases between. The CDR3 has 14 residues. CDR1 KGHSH and CDR2 LQKENI come from the germline V gene.